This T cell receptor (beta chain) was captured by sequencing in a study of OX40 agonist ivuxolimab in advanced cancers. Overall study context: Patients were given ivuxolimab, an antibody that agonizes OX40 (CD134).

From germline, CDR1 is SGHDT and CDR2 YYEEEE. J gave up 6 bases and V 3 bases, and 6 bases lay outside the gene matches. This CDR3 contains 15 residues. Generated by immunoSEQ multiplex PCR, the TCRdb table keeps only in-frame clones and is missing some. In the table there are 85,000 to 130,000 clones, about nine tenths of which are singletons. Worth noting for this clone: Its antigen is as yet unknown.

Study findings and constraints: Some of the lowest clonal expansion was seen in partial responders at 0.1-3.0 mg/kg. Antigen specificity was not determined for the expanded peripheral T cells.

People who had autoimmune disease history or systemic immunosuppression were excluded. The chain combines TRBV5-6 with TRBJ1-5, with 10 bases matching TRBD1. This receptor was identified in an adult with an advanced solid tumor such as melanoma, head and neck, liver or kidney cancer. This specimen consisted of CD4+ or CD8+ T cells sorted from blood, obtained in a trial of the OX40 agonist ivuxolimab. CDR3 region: CASSWGQGTGQPQHF. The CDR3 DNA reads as TGTGCCAGCAGCTGGGGACAGGGGACGGGTCAGCCCCAGCATTTT.